The next 26 T cell receptor beta chains were all read from a single sample in a study of blood T cell repertoires in COVID-19 (dated by TCRdb to about 2020). The library was prepared using the immunoSEQ multiplex PCR assay. The table comes from immuneACCESS by way of TCRdb, which keeps in-frame sequences with V and J called. Part of the clones is missing from these tables; in studies checked, under half for an unresolved V gene and the rest for unknown reasons. The sample records roughly 250,000 clones, around nine tenths of which are singletons. The ten biggest clones cover under 2.5% of the sample. Sequenced material: PBMCs or T cells enriched from blood (not recorded which). Receptors were obtained from a woman younger than 35 who had recovered from COVID-19.

This clone appeared a single time. The chain links TRBV19 to TRBJ1-2; D might be TRBD1 (5 bases). Germline CDR1 reads LNHDA; CDR2 reads SQIVND (reference sequence). The CDR3 is made up of 14 amino acids. The V end was cut by 5 bases, the J end by 1 base, with 11 bases between. The CDR3 is CASSSQGSNYGYTF. DNA of the CDR3: TGTGCCAGTAGTTCCCAGGGTAGTAACTATGGCTACACCTTC.

This chain connects TRBV7-9 to TRBJ2-5, with 7 bases that match TRBD1. Germline V lookup: CDR1 SEHNR, CDR2 FQNEAQ (reference sequence). The CDR3 extends over 14 amino acids. The J segment lost 5 bases and the V segment lost 2 bases, leaving 5 bases of the junction unmatched. CDR3: CASSLIGGVETQYF. The DNA for the CDR3 is TGTGCCAGCAGCTTAATAGGGGGCGTGGAGACCCAGTACTTC.

This chain joins TRBV5-6 and TRBJ1-2; 8 bases are shared with TRBD1. The CDR3 is made up of 15 amino acids. After removal of 3 bases from V and 8 bases from J, the junction contained 12 bases not matched to a gene. CDR1 is SGHDT and CDR2 is YYEEEE in the germline V gene. The CDR3 protein is CASSWTTGASLGYTF. The CDR3 region has the DNA TGTGCCAGCAGCTGGACGACAGGGGCCTCTCTGGGCTACACCTTC.

This clone has more than one count but fewer than ten. The V gene is TRBV2, the J gene TRBJ2-1; tentatively, D is TRBD1 (5 bases). The germline gives CDR1 SNHLY, CDR2 FYNNEI. This CDR3 contains 15 residues. Trimming removed 1 base from V and 5 bases from J, with 12 bases in between. CDR3 DNA sequence: TGTGCCAGCAGTGAAGACAGGAGAGATGACAATGAGCAGTTCTTC. Translated: CASSEDRRDDNEQFF.

As to this clone: Other DNA sequences from this sample encode an identical CDR3 as well. The chain couples TRBV7-3 to TRBJ2-3; TRBD2 agrees at 9 bases. The germline V gene has CDR1 SGHTA and CDR2 FQGTGA. The CDR3 totals 15 residues. V lost 4 bases to trimming and J lost 0 bases; unmatched junction nucleotides: 2. The CDR3 DNA is TGTGCCAGCAGCTCGGGACTAGCCAGCACAGATACGCAGTATTTT. Translation gives CASSSGLASTDTQYF. The full variable domain, with the rest looked up from reference TRBV7-3 and TRBJ2-3, is GAGVSQTPSNKVTEKGKYVELRCDPISGHTALYWYRQSLGQGPEFLIYFQGTGAADDSGLPNDRFFAVRPEGSVSTLKIQRTERGDSAVYLCASSSGLASTDTQYFGPGTRLTVL.

The chain recombines TRBV5-5 with TRBJ1-1, with TRBD1 identical over 11 bases. The CDR3 loop spans 15 amino acids. With 5 bases clipped from V and 0 bases from J, the junction kept 3 bases outside the gene matches. The germline gives CDR1 SGHKS, CDR2 YYEKEE (reference sequence). CDR3 protein: CASSWTGGLNTEAFF. CDR3 sequence (DNA): TGTGCCAGCAGTTGGACAGGGGGCCTGAACACTGAAGCTTTCTTT.

The rearrangement links TRBV3-1 (or the pseudogene TRBV3-2) to TRBJ1-1, with TRBD1 matching over 7 bases. This CDR3 is 14 amino acids long. V shed 1 base and J 4 bases; nucleotides not matched to a gene: 3. Germline V gene lookup returns CDR1 LGHDT and CDR2 YNNKEL (reference sequence). The CDR3 here is CASSQVGQRTEAFF. Written as DNA, the CDR3 is TGTGCCAGCAGCCAAGTGGGACAGCGCACTGAAGCTTTCTTT.

The V and J genes are TRBV12-5 and TRBJ1-2; the D gene is possibly TRBD1 (6 bases). The V end lost 0 bases, the J end lost 4 bases, and 21 bases lay between the germline ends. The length of the CDR3 is 18 residues. Per the germline V gene, CDR1 is LGHNT and CDR2 is FRNRAP. The CDR3 sequence is CASGLVRPRSRGTYGYTF. CDR3 nucleotide sequence: TGTGCTAGTGGTTTGGTACGCCCCCGCTCCAGGGGTACCTATGGCTACACCTTC.

The rearrangement joins TRBV5-5 to TRBJ1-2; no reliable D call. The CDR3 totals 14 residues. The V end lost 5 bases, the J end lost 6 bases, and 17 bases lay between the germline ends. From germline, CDR1 is SGHKS and CDR2 YYEKEE (reference sequence). CDR3 residues: CASSNPQRRDGYTF. The CDR3 DNA reads TGTGCCAGCAGTAACCCTCAGAGGCGGGATGGCTACACCTTC.

CDR3 sequence reads: CASRRDGEPEAFF. CDR3 DNA sequence: TGTGCCAGCAGGCGAGACGGGGAACCTGAAGCTTTCTTT. The J gene is TRBJ1-1, the V gene TRBV12-3 or TRBV12-4; D not certain. The length of the CDR3 is 13 residues. With 6 bases removed from V and 6 bases from J, the gap between germline ends came to 14 bases.

The chain combines TRBV7-3 with TRBJ1-1, with TRBD1 as a possible D gene (6 bases). The V and J ends lost 3 bases and 3 bases respectively, with 11 bases between them. CDR3 length equals 14 residues. From germline, CDR1 is SGHTA and CDR2 FQGTGA. The CDR3 DNA reads TGTGCCAGCAGCTTCGGGGGGGCCGACACTGAAGCTTTCTTT. Protein: CASSFGGADTEAFF. The full variable domain, completed using reference TRBV7-3 and TRBJ1-1, is GAGVSQTPSNKVTEKGKYVELRCDPISGHTALYWYRQSLGQGPEFLIYFQGTGAADDSGLPNDRFFAVRPEGSVSTLKIQRTERGDSAVYLCASSFGGADTEAFFGQGTRLTVV.

This clone was found a few times. The chain uses TRBV11-3 and TRBJ1-1; D is uncertain. V was trimmed by 3 bases and J by 4 bases, leaving 9 bases between them. The CDR3 runs to 13 residues. Per germline, CDR1 SGHNT and CDR2 YENEEA. CDR3 sequence: CASSFPLGTEAFF. CDR3 DNA: TGTGCCAGCAGCTTCCCTCTCGGCACTGAAGCTTTCTTT.

The rearrangement joins TRBV6-5 to TRBJ1-2; 8 bases agree with TRBD1. The V gene end was trimmed by 7 bases and the J gene end by 7 bases; junction bases not matched to a gene: 14. The V gene's germline CDR1 is MNHEY and CDR2 SVGAGI. The CDR3 extends over 15 amino acids. The CDR3 DNA sequence: TGTGCCAGCACCAAAAGGTTAGGACAGGGCGGTGGCTACACCTTC. This codes for CASTKRLGQGGGYTF.

This sequence joins TRBV2 and TRBJ2-7; D possibly corresponds to TRBD2 (5 bases). The germline CDR1 and CDR2 sequences are SNHLY and FYNNEI. Trimming left V 6 bases short and J 7 bases short, with 13 bases between. CDR3 size: 12 residues. Here the CDR3 reads CASSLPPGEQYF. The CDR3 region has the DNA TGTGCCAGCAGCCTCCCTCCGGGGGAGCAGTACTTC.

This clone came up a few times. The V and J genes are TRBV11-2 and TRBJ1-5; the match to TRBD1 covers 8 bases. The V and J ends lost 5 bases and 10 bases, in that order; junction bases with no gene match: 7. The length of the CDR3 is 13 residues. CDR1 is SGHAT, CDR2 FQNNGV, per germline. The chain's CDR3 is CASSLRRGLPQHF. CDR3 sequence (DNA): TGTGCCAGCAGCCTTCGCAGGGGGCTTCCCCAGCATTTT. Complete variable domain (other parts from reference TRBV11-2 and TRBJ1-5): EAGVAQSPRYKIIEKRQSVAFWCNPISGHATLYWYQQILGQGPKLLIQFQNNGVVDDSQLPKDRFSAERLKGVDSTLKIQPAKLEDSAVYLCASSLRRGLPQHFGDGTRLSIL.

This clone was seen a handful of times. For the CDR3, the DNA is TGCAGCGTTGAGGACGCCGGGACAGGGGGTTTAAATGAGCAGTTCTTC. Its translation is CSVEDAGTGGLNEQFF. The chain recombines TRBV29-1 with TRBJ2-1, with 11 bases fitting TRBD1. The CDR3 spans 16 residues. Per germline, CDR1 SQVTM and CDR2 ANQGSEA. Trimming cost V 3 bases and J 7 bases; bases outside gene matches: 11.

This chain joins TRBV18 and TRBJ1-3; 9 positions agree with TRBD1. Germline V gene data show CDR1 as KGHSH and CDR2 as LQKENI. The J segment lost 1 base and the V segment lost 4 bases, leaving 2 bases of the junction unmatched. There are 15 residues in the CDR3. CDR3 nucleotides: TGTGCCAGCTCACAAGACAGGGGGTCTGGAAACACCATATATTTT. It translates to CASSQDRGSGNTIYF.

This clone was recorded once. This chain uses TRBV2 with TRBJ2-5, with D maybe TRBD1 (5 bases). V dropped 8 bases and J dropped 4 bases, with 20 bases sitting between them. This CDR3 contains 15 residues. Germline V lookup: CDR1 SNHLY, CDR2 FYNNEI. The CDR3 bases are TGTGCCAGCCTTGGGTCCGGACACTTGGGAGAGACCCAGTACTTC. It yields the protein CASLGSGHLGETQYF.

The chain is built from TRBV18 and TRBJ1-5; tentatively, D is TRBD1 (6 bases). CDR1 is KGHSH and CDR2 is LQKENI in the germline V gene. This CDR3 region has 18 residues. With 5 bases removed from V and 0 bases from J, the gap between germline ends came to 20 bases. This CDR3 reads CASSSAGTLVNSNQPQHF. The DNA for the CDR3 is TGTGCCAGCTCATCAGCCGGGACATTAGTCAATAGCAATCAGCCCCAGCATTTT.

This chain joins TRBV7-6 and TRBJ1-2; possibly TRBD1 for D (6 bases). Germline-derived CDR1 and CDR2 are SGHVS and FNYEAQ. V lost 5 bases and J lost 4, with 14 bases in between. This CDR3 contains 14 residues. The CDR3 DNA is TGTGCCAGCAGCCGTCTCGGACAGATCTATGGCTACACCTTC. Its protein is CASSRLGQIYGYTF.

The chain uses TRBV6-5 and TRBJ1-2; TRBD1 matches 7 bases. V shed 7 bases and J 6 bases; nucleotides not matched to a gene: 8. The CDR3 runs to 13 residues. CDR1 is MNHEY and CDR2 is SVGAGI in the germline V gene. CDR3: CASIQTGSHGYTF. CDR3 bases: TGTGCCAGCATCCAGACAGGGTCTCATGGCTACACCTTC.

V gene TRBV11-2 combines with J gene TRBJ1-2; D unclear. The CDR3 consists of 15 residues. Germline CDR1 SGHAT, CDR2 FQNNGV. Trimming removed 0 bases at V and 8 bases at J, with 16 bases between. The CDR3 DNA is TGTGCCAGCAGCTTAGAGGTTTCGGCAGAGCGAGGCTACACCTTC. Translated, it gives CASSLEVSAERGYTF.

The chain recombines TRBV11-2 with TRBJ1-5, with a tentative D call TRBD1 (5 bases). Trimming shortened V by 2 bases and J by 6 bases, and 11 bases separated the two germline ends. Germline V CDR1 and CDR2: SGHAT, FQNNGV. CDR3 size: 14 residues. The DNA of the CDR3 is TGTGCCAGCAGCTTATTGGGGGAGGCTCAGCCCCAGCATTTT. It translates to CASSLLGEAQPQHF.

The V call is TRBV7-2, the J call TRBJ2-7; D is ambiguous. Germline loops: CDR1 SGHTA, CDR2 FQGNSA. CDR3 length equals 16 residues. With 1 base removed from V and 2 bases from J, the gap between germline ends came to 15 bases. This chain's CDR3 is CASSLGVGSETYEQYF. The CDR3 DNA is TGTGCCAGCAGCTTAGGGGTCGGGTCGGAGACCTACGAGCAGTACTTC.

The chain combines TRBV28 with TRBJ1-2; D is ambiguous. The CDR3 loop spans 14 amino acids. Trimming removed 7 bases from V and 0 bases from J, with 12 bases in between. Germline CDR1 and CDR2: MDHEN and SYDVKM. The CDR3 loop is CASTPAISNYGYTF. CDR3 bases: TGTGCCAGCACGCCCGCGATATCTAACTATGGCTACACCTTC.

V usage is TRBV9 and J usage is TRBJ2-1, with 10 bases that match TRBD2. The CDR3 spans 17 residues. J lost 5 bases, V lost 4 bases, and 12 bases had no gene match. Germline CDR1 SGDLS, CDR2 YYNGEE. This CDR3 reads CASSTTRLAGVNNEQFF. DNA of the CDR3: TGTGCCAGCAGCACCACGAGGCTAGCGGGAGTTAACAATGAGCAGTTCTTC.